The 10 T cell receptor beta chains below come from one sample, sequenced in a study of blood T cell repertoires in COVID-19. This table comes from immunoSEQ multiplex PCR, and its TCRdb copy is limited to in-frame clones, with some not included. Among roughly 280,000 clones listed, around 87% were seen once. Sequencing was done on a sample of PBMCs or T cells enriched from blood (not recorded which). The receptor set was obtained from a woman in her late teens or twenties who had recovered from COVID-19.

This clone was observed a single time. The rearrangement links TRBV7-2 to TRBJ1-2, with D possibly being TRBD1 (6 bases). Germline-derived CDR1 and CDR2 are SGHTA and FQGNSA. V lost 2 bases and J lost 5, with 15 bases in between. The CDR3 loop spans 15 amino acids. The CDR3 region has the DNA TGTGCCAGCAGCTTAAGCGGGGGGCTGGGGTATGGCTACACCTTC. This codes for CASSLSGGLGYGYTF.

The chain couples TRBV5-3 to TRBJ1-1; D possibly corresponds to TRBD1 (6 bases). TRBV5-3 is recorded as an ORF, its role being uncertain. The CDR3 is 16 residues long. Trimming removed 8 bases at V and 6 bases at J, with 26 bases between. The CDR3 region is CASAGPGQPRVAEAFF. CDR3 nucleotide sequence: TGTGCCAGTGCAGGACCGGGACAACCCCGGGTGGCTGAAGCTTTCTTT.

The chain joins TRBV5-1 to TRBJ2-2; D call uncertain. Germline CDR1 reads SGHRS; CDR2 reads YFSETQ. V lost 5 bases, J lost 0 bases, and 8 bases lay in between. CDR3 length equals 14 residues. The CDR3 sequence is CASRLDSNTGELFF. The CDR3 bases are TGCGCCAGCAGGTTAGATTCGAACACCGGGGAGCTGTTTTTT.

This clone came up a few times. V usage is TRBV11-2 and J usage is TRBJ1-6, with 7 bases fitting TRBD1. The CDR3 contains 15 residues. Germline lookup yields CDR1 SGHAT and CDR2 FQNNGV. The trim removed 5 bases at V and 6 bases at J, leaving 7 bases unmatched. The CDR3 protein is CASSPRQGSNSPLHF. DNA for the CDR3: TGTGCCAGCAGCCCCCGACAGGGTTCTAATTCACCCCTCCACTTT.

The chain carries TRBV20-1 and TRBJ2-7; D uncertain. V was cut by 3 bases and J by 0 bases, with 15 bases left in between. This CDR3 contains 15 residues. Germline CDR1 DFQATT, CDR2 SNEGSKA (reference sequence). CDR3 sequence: CSASNGGSLSYEQYF. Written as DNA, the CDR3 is TGCAGTGCTAGTAACGGCGGCTCCCTCTCCTACGAGCAGTACTTC.

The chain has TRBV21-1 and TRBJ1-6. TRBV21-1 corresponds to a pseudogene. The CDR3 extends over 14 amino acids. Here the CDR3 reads CASSRPGECSPLHF. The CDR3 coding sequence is TGTGCCAGCAGCAGACCGGGTGAGTGCTCACCCCTCCACTTT.

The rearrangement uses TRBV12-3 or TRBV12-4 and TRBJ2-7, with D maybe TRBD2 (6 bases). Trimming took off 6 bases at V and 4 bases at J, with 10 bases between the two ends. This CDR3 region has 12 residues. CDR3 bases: TGTGCCAGCAGAGTCGCGGGGTACGAGCAGTACTTC. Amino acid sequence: CASRVAGYEQYF.

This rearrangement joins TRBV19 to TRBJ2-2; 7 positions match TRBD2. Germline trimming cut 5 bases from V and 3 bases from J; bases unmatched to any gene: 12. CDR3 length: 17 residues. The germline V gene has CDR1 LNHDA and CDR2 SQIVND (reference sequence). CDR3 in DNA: TGTGCCAGTAGTCTCGCACCTACAAGCGGGGACACCGGGGAGCTGTTTTTT. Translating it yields CASSLAPTSGDTGELFF.

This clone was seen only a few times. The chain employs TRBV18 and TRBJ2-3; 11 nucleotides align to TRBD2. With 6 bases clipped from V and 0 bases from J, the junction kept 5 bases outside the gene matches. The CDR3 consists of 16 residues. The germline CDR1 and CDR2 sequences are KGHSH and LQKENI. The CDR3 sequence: CASSPTSGRSTDTQYF. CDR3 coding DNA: TGTGCCAGCTCGCCTACTAGCGGGAGAAGCACAGATACGCAGTATTTT.

CDR3 residues: CASSPTTTSGETQYF. CDR3 DNA: TGTGCCAGCAGCCCAACAACCACTAGCGGTGAGACCCAGTACTTC. The rearrangement links TRBV5-5 to TRBJ2-5; 8 bases line up with TRBD2. J lost 5 bases, V lost 4 bases, and 10 bases had no gene match. The germline V gene encodes CDR1 SGHKS and CDR2 YYEKEE (reference sequence). This CDR3 has 15 amino acids.